This T cell receptor (beta chain) was documented in a study of blood T cells in healthy people across ages. Study-wide findings and caveats: Measured against age, TCR beta diversity per million T cells decreased in a roughly linear manner.

Details on this clonotype: The antigen remains undetermined.

Then a second PCR, running roughly 7 to 11 cycles, was carried out with a sample-barcoded 5' primer and a J-beta primer mix. TCRdb ran MiXCR on the 5' RACE reads and lists one entry per CDR3 protein. The sample shows about 1,400,000 distinct CDR3 sequences, roughly 60% of them seen only once. This clonotype originated in a young man in good health. The sequenced material came from blood.

The CDR3 nucleotides are TGCAGTGCTAGAGGGACGGCGGACTATGGCTACACCTTC. It yields the protein CSARGTADYGYTF. The chain is built from TRBV20-1 and TRBJ1-2; D is uncertain. CDR3 length equals 13 residues. V lost 1 base and J lost 3, with 9 bases in between. Germline CDR1 reads DFQATT; CDR2 reads SNEGSKA (reference sequence).